These T cell receptor beta chains were read from a single sample in a study of read filtering for tumor transcriptome and immune sequencing. One entry per CDR3 protein results from TCRdb running MiXCR on the reads. Of about 90,000 distinct CDR3 sequences in the sample, around an eighth were seen once. Sequenced: a population of CD138-negative cells sorted from bone marrow. The source of these receptors is a donor at least 40 years old with multiple myeloma. The CDR3 runs from the conserved cysteine through the conserved F or W. D genes are given only for firm matches. Clone size is shown for a subset of rows, as once, few, many or a class of expanded clone.

TRBJ2-7 many TRBV19 NA CASSISLGQGYEQYF TGTGCCAGTAGTATTTCCCTTGGTCAGGGATACGAGCAGTACTTC
TRBJ2-5 many TRBV7-2 TRBD2 CASSLTTSAKETQYF TGTGCCAGCAGCTTAACTACTAGCGCGAAAGAGACCCAGTACTTC
TRBJ1-5 many TRBV6-2/TRBV6-3 NA CASSYVGTSNQPQHF TGTGCCAGCAGTTACGTGGGGACGAGCAATCAGCCCCAGCATTTT
TRBJ2-3 many TRBV5-1 TRBD1 CASSEQGQGADTQYF TGCGCCAGCAGCGAACAGGGACAGGGCGCAGATACGCAGTATTTT
TRBJ2-3 many TRBV28 NA CASSSGGASSTDTQYF TGTGCCAGCAGTTCCGGCGGGGCATCTAGCACAGATACGCAGTATTTT
TRBJ2-1 few TRBV2 TRBD1 CANLGGGTYNGQFF TGTGCCAACCTAGGGGGCGGAACCTACAATGGGCAGTTCTTC
TRBJ2-7 many TRBV20-1 NA CSARGVGVDEQYF TGCAGTGCTAGGGGTGTGGGGGTTGACGAGCAGTACTTC
TRBJ2-6 many TRBV5-4 NA CASSTGDSGANVLTF TGTGCCAGCAGCACGGGGGACTCTGGGGCCAACGTCCTGACTTTC
TRBJ2-7 many TRBV7-9 NA CASSFEGREQYF TGTGCCAGCAGCTTTGAGGGGAGGGAGCAGTACTTC
TRBJ2-1 many TRBV12-3/TRBV12-4 NA CASSLSSNNEQFF TGTGCCAGCAGTTTAAGTTCCAACAATGAGCAGTTCTTC
TRBJ1-5 many TRBV5-1 NA CASSPGGPEGQPQHF TGCGCCAGCAGCCCGGGGGGGCCTGAGGGTCAGCCCCAGCATTTT
TRBJ1-5 many TRBV5-1 NA CASSRTGQNDQPQHF TGCGCCAGCAGCAGGACTGGGCAGAATGATCAGCCCCAGCATTTT
TRBJ2-3 NA TRBV5-4 TRBD1 CASSSPGQGADTQYF TGTGCCAGCAGCTCACCGGGACAGGGGGCAGATACGCAGTATTTT
TRBJ1-1 many TRBV14 NA CASSQEKGSNLINTEAFF TGTGCCAGCAGCCAAGAGAAGGGCTCAAACCTTATCAACACTGAAGCTTTCTTT
TRBJ2-1 NA TRBV12-5 TRBD2 CASGLPSLLAGRGNEQFF TGTGCTAGTGGTTTGCCTTCCCTCCTAGCGGGAAGGGGAAATGAGCAGTTCTTC
TRBJ1-1 NA TRBV20-1 NA CSAPRDTEAFF TGCAGTGCTCCCCGGGACACTGAAGCTTTCTTT
TRBJ2-3 many TRBV12-3/TRBV12-4 NA CASSFTAGGDADTQYF TGTGCCAGCAGTTTTACGGCAGGAGGAGACGCAGATACGCAGTATTTT
TRBJ1-4 many TRBV12-3/TRBV12-4 NA CASSSSGAEKLFF TGTGCCAGCAGTTCCTCGGGGGCAGAAAAACTGTTTTTT
TRBJ2-5 many TRBV18 NA CASSPPGQETQYF TGTGCCAGCTCACCACCTGGCCAAGAGACCCAGTACTTC
TRBJ2-1 many TRBV18 TRBD1 CASSPAGQGTNEQFF TGTGCCAGCTCACCGGCAGGACAGGGGACTAATGAGCAGTTCTTC
TRBJ2-1 many TRBV29-1 TRBD2 CSVVELAGVKQFF TGCAGCGTTGTAGAACTAGCGGGAGTAAAGCAGTTCTTC